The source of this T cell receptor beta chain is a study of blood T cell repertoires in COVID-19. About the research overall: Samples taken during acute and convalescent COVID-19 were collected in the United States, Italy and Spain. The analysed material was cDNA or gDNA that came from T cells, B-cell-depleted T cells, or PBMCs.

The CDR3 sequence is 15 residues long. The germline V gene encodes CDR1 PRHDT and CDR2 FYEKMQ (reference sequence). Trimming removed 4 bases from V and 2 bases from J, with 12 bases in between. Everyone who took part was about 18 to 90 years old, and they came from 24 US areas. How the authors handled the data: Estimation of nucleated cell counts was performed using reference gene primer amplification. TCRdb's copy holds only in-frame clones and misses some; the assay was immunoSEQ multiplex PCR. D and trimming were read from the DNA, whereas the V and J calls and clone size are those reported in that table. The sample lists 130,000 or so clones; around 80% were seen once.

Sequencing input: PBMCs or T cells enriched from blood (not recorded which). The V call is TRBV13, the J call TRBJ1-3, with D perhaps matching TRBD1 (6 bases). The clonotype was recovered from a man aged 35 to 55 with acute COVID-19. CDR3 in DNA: TGTGCCAGCAGCTGGGGGCGAGGCACTGGAAACACCATATATTTT. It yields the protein CASSWGRGTGNTIYF.